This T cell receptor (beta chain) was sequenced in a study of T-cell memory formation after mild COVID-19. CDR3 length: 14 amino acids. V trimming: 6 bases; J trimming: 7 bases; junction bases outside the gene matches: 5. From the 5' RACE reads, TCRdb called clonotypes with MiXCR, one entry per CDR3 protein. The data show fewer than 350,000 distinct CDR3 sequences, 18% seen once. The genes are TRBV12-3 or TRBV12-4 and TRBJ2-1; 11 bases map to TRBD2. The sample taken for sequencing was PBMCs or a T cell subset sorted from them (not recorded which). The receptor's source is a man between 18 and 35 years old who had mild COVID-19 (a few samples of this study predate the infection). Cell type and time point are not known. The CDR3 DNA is TGTGCCAGCAGCGGACTAGCGGGCAGGAATGAGCAGTTCTTC. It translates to CASSGLAGRNEQFF.